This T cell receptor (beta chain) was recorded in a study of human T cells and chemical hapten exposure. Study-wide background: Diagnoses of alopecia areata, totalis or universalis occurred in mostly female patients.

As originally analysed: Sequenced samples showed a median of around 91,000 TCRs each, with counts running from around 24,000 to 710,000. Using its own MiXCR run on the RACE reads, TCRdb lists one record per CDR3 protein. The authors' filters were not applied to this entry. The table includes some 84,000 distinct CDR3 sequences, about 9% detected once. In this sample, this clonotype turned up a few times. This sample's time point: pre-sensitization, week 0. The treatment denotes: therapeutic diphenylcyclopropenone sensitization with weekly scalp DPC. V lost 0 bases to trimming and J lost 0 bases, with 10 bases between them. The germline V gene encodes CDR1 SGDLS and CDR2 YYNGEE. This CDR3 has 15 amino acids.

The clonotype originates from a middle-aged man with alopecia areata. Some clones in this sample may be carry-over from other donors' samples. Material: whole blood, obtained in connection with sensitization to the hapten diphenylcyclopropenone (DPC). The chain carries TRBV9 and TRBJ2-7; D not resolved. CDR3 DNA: TGTGCCAGCAGCGTAGGAGGCGGCATCTCCTACGAGCAGTACTTC. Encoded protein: CASSVGGGISYEQYF.